This TCR beta chain comes out of a study of blood T cell repertoires in COVID-19. Turning to the study itself: The United States, Italy and Spain supplied acute and convalescent COVID-19 samples. PBMCs, B-cell-depleted T cells, or T cells provided the cDNA or gDNA that made up the material.

Seattle researchers signed up patients amid active infection and tracked them longitudinally. Original processing notes: Reference gene primer amplification in the assay estimated nucleated cell counts. Profiling relied on immunoSEQ multiplex PCR, and the TCRdb table lists in-frame clones only, not all of them. From that table come the V and J calls and clone size; the DNA was used to work out D and trimming. The sample carries about 200,000 clones, 75% to 85% recorded once. This CDR3 has 11 residues. Trimming pared 0 bases from V and 8 bases from J, leaving 4 bases between. The germline gives CDR1 DFQATT, CDR2 SNEGSKA (reference sequence).

The receptor was derived from a middle-aged woman with COVID-19, enrolled during active disease. This chain joins TRBV20-1 and TRBJ1-4; D remains ambiguous. Sequencing input: peripheral blood. The CDR3, as DNA: TGCAGTGCTAGAGATCGGGAAAAACTGTTTTTT. It specifies CSARDREKLFF.